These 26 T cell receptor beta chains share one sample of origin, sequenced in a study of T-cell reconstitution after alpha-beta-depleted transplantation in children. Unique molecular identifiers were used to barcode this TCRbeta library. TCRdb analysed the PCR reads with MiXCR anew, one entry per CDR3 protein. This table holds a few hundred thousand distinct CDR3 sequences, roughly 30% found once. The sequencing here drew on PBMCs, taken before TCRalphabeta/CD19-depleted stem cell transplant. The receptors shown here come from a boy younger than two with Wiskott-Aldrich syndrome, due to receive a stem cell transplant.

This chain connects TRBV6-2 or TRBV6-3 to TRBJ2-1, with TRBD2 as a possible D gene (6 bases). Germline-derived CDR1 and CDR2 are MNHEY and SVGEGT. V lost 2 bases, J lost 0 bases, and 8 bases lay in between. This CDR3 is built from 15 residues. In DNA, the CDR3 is TGTGCCAGCAGTTACACGGGAGACTCCTACAATGAGCAGTTCTTC. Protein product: CASSYTGDSYNEQFF.

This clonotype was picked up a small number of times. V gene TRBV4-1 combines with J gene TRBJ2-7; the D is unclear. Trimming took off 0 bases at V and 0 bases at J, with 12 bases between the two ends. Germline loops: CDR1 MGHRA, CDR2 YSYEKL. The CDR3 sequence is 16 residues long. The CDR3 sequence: CASSQEPLRSSYEQYF. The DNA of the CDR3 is TGCGCCAGCAGCCAAGAACCCCTAAGGAGCTCCTACGAGCAGTACTTC.

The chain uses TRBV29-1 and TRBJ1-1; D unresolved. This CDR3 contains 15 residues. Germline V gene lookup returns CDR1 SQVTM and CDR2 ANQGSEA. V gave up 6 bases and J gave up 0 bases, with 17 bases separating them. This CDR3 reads CSVAVSPTVNTEAFF. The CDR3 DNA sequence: TGCAGCGTCGCCGTGTCCCCGACGGTGAACACTGAAGCTTTCTTT. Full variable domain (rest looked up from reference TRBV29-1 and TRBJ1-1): SAVISQKPSRDICQRGTSLTIQCQVDSQVTMMFWYRQQPGQSLTLIATANQGSEATYESGFVIDKFPISRPNLTFSTLTVSNMSPEDSSIYLCSVAVSPTVNTEAFFGQGTRLTVV.

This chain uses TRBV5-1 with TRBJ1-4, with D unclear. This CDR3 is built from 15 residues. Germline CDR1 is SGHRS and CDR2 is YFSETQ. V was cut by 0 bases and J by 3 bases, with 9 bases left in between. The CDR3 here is CASSLGGISNEKLFF. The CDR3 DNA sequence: TGCGCCAGCAGCTTGGGAGGGATCTCTAATGAAAAACTGTTTTTT.

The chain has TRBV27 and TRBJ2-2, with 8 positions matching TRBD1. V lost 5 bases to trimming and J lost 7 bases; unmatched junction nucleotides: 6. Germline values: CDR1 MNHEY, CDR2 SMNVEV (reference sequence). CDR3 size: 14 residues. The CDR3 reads CASSRQGRDGELFF. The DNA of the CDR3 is TGTGCCAGCAGTCGACAGGGGCGGGACGGGGAGCTGTTTTTT.

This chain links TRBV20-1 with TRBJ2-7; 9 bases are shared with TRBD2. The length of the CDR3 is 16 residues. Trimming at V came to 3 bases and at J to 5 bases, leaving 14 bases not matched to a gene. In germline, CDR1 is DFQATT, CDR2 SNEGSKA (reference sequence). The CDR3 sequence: CSARPGTSFSGNEQYF. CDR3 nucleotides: TGCAGTGCTAGGCCTGGGACTAGCTTTTCCGGCAACGAGCAGTACTTC.

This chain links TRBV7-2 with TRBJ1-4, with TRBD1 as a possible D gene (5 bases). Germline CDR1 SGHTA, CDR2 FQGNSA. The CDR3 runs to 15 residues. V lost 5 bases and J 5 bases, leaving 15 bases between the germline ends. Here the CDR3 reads CASSISAGANEKLFF. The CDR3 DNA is TGTGCCAGCAGCATCTCCGCCGGGGCAAATGAAAAACTGTTTTTT.

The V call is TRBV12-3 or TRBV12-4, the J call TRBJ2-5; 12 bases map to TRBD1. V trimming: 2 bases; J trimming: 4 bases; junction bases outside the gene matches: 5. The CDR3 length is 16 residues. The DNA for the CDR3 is TGTGCCAGCAGTTTAAAAGGGACAGGGGGCTTAGAGACCCAGTACTTC. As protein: CASSLKGTGGLETQYF.

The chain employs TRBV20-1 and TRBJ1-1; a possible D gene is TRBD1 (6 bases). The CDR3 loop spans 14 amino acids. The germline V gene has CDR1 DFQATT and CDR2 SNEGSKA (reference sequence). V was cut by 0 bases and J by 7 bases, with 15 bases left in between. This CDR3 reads CSAREGHHGGEAFF. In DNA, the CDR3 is TGCAGTGCTAGAGAGGGACACCACGGGGGTGAAGCTTTCTTT.

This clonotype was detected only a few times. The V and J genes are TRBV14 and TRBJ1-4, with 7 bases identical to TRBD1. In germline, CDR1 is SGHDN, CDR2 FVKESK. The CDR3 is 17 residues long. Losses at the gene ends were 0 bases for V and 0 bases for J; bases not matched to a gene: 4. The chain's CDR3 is CASSQDLGTATNEKLFF. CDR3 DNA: TGTGCCAGCAGCCAAGATCTAGGGACAGCAACTAATGAAAAACTGTTTTTT.

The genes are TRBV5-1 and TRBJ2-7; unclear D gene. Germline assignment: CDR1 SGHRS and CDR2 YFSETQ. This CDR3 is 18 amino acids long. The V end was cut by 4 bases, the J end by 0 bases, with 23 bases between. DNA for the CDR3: TGCGCCAGCAGCCCTAGTAAAACATTTGGGCCGAGCTCCTACGAGCAGTACTTC. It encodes CASSPSKTFGPSSYEQYF.

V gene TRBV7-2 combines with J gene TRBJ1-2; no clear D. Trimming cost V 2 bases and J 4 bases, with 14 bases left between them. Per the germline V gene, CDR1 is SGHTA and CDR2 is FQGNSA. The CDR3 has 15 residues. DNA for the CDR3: TGTGCCAGCAGCTTACAGCTTTGGGTGAGCTATGGCTACACCTTC. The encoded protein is CASSLQLWVSYGYTF.

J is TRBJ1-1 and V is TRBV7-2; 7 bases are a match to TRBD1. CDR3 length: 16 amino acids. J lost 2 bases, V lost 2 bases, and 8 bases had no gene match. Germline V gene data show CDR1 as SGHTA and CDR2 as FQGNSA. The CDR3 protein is CASSLRRTGPNTEAFF. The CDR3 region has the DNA TGTGCCAGCAGCTTAAGGAGGACAGGACCTAACACTGAAGCTTTCTTT.

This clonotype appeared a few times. This chain's CDR3 is CASSIQGDLNTGELFF. The CDR3 DNA reads TGTGCCAGCAGCATACAAGGGGACCTGAACACCGGGGAGCTGTTTTTT. The chain couples TRBV7-6 to TRBJ2-2; D might be TRBD1 or TRBD2, each matching 5 bases. V was cut by 5 bases and J by 1 base, with 14 bases left in between. The CDR3 sequence is 16 residues long. Germline CDR1 reads SGHVS; CDR2 reads FNYEAQ.

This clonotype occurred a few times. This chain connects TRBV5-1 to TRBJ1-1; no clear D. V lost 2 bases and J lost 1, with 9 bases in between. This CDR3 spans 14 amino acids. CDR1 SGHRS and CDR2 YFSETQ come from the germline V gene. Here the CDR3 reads CASSFTDGNTEAFF. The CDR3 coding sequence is TGCGCCAGCAGCTTTACGGACGGGAACACTGAAGCTTTCTTT. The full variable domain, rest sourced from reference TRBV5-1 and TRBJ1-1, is KAGVTQTPRYLIKTRGQQVTLSCSPISGHRSVSWYQQTPGQGLQFLFEYFSETQRNKGNFPGRFSGRQFSNSRSEMNVSTLELGDSALYLCASSFTDGNTEAFFGQGTRLTVV.

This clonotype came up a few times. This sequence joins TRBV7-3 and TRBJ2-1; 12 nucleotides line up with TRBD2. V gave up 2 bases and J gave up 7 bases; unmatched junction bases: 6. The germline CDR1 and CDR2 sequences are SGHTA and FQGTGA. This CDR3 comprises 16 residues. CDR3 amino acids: CASSLLAGGPGNEQFF. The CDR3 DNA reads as TGTGCCAGCAGCTTACTAGCGGGAGGGCCGGGGAATGAGCAGTTCTTC.

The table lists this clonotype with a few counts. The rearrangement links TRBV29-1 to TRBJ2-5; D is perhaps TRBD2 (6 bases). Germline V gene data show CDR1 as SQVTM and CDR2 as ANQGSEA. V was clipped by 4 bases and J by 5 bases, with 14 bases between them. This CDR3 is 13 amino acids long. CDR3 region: CSVAPRLGETQYF. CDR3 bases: TGCAGCGTTGCCCCTCGACTAGGGGAGACCCAGTACTTC.

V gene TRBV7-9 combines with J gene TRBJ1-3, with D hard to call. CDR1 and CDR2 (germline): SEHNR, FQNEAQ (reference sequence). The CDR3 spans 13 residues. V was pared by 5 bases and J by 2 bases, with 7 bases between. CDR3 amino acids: CASSPTTGNTIYF. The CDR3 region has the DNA TGTGCCAGCAGCCCAACAACTGGAAACACCATATATTTT.

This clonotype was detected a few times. The CDR3 DNA reads TGCGCCAGCATCCCTAACCGGGCAGCGAACACCGGGGAGCTGTTTTTT. Its protein is CASIPNRAANTGELFF. This chain links TRBV5-1 with TRBJ2-2; D is undetermined. CDR3 length equals 16 residues. The V end was cut by 6 bases, the J end by 0 bases, with 15 bases between. Per the germline V gene, CDR1 is SGHRS and CDR2 is YFSETQ.

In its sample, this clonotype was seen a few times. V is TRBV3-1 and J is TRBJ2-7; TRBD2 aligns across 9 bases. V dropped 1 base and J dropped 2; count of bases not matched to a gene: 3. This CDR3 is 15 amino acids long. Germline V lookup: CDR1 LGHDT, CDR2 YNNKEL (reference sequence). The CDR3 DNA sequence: TGTGCCAGCAGCCAAGCGACTAGCGGAGCCTACGAGCAGTACTTC. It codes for CASSQATSGAYEQYF.

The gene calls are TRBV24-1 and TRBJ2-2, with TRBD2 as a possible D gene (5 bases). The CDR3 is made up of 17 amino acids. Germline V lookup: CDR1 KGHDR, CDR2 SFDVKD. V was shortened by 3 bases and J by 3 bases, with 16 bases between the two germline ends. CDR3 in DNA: TGTGCCACCAGTGATCCTTCGGGGAGCGGTTACACCGGGGAGCTGTTTTTT. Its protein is CATSDPSGSGYTGELFF.

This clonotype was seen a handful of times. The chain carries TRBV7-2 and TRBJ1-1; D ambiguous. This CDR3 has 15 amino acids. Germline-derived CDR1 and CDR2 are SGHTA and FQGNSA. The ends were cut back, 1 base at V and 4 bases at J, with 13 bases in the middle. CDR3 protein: CASSLGLQLLTEAFF. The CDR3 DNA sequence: TGTGCCAGCAGCTTAGGTTTGCAGCTACTCACTGAAGCTTTCTTT.

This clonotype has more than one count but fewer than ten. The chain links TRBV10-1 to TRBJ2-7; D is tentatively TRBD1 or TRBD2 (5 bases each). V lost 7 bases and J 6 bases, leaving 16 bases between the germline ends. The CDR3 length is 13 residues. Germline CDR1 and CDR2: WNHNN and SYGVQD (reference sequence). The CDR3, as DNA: TGCGCCAGCACCCCGGGCCCGGGGCTCGAGCAGTACTTC. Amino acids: CASTPGPGLEQYF.

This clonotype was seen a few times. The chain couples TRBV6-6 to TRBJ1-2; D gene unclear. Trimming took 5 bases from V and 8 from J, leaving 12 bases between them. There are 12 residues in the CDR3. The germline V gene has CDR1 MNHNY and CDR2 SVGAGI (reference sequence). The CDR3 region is CASSPERSGYTF. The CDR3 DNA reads TGTGCCAGCAGTCCGGAGCGGAGCGGCTACACCTTC.

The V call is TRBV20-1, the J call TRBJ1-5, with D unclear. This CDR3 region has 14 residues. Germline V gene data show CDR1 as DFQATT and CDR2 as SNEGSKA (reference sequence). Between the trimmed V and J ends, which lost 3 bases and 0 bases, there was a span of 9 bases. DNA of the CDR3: TGCAGTGCTAGGGGAGGCGATAGCAATCAGCCCCAGCATTTT. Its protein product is CSARGGDSNQPQHF.

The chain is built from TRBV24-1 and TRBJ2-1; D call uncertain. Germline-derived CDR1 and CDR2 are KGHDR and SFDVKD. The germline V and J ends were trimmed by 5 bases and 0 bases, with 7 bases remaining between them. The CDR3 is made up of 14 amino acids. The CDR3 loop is CATSVSLSYNEQFF. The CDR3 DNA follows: TGTGCCACCAGTGTTAGCCTCTCCTACAATGAGCAGTTCTTC.